Listed here are 8 T cell receptor beta chains from one sample, sequenced in a study of CD8+CD57+ T cells in acquired aplastic anemia. Genomic DNA constituted the template upon which TCR beta VDJ and CDR3 profiling was performed. TCRdb reprocessed the reads via MiXCR and lists one record per CDR3 protein. The sample records approximately 380,000 distinct CDR3 sequences, approximately 70% being singletons. The sample was sorted CD4+, CD8+, or CD8+CD57+ T cells (not recorded which) from PBMCs. The receptors were sampled from a human donor in good health, serving as a control.

The V call is TRBV7-3, the J call TRBJ1-5; 7 bases match TRBD1. The CDR3 runs to 17 residues. V dropped 5 bases and J dropped 0; count of bases not matched to a gene: 10. Per the germline V gene, CDR1 is SGHTA and CDR2 is FQGTGA. The CDR3 DNA is TGTGCCAGCAGCCCCTGGGCAGGGGGTTCTAGCAATCAGCCCCAGCATTTT. Translation gives CASSPWAGGSSNQPQHF.

At least ten counts were recorded for this clonotype. The V gene is TRBV4-2, the J gene TRBJ1-2; D might be TRBD1 (5 bases). Trimming left V 3 bases short and J 6 bases short, with 11 bases between. In germline, CDR1 is LGHNA, CDR2 YNFKEQ. The CDR3 totals 13 residues. Written as DNA, the CDR3 is TGTGCCAGCAGCCAGTTTCTAGGGGATGGCTACACCTTC. This encodes CASSQFLGDGYTF.

The rearrangement joins TRBV15 to TRBJ1-1; D unresolved. Germline V gene lookup returns CDR1 LNHNV and CDR2 YYDKDF (reference sequence). The V gene lost 0 bases and the J gene lost 0 bases, with 5 bases spanning the gap. The CDR3 sequence is 14 residues long. The CDR3 loop reads CATSRDWVNTEAFF. The CDR3 coding sequence is TGTGCCACCAGCAGAGATTGGGTGAACACTGAAGCTTTCTTT.

V usage is TRBV2 and J usage is TRBJ2-5; D uncertain. V was cut by 7 bases and J by 4 bases, with 10 bases left in between. Germline-derived CDR1 and CDR2 are SNHLY and FYNNEI. The CDR3 totals 12 residues. CDR3 in DNA: TGTGCCAGCATGGGTTTTCGAGAGACCCAGTACTTC. This encodes CASMGFRETQYF.

As concerns this clonotype: At one of its ends the junction is not consistent with the germline gene, which may arise from a read error. The chain couples TRBV14 to TRBJ1-5, with D unclear. The CDR3 totals 14 residues. Germline CDR1 is SGHDN and CDR2 is FVKESK. CDR3 coding DNA: TGTGCCAGCAGCTTTTGGTGTAGCACTCAGCCCCAGCATTTT. This gives the protein CASSFWCSTQPQHF.

The J gene is TRBJ2-5, the V gene TRBV7-6; 10 bases agree with TRBD1. CDR3 length: 14 residues. Trimming removed 5 bases from V and 5 bases from J; junction bases left unmatched: 5. The germline V gene encodes CDR1 SGHVS and CDR2 FNYEAQ. In nucleotides, the CDR3 is TGTGCCAGCAGCCTAGGGACAGGGGAGGAGACCCAGTACTTC. Its protein is CASSLGTGEETQYF.

The rearrangement joins TRBV5-8 to TRBJ1-1, with D possibly being TRBD1 (6 bases). V gave up 5 bases and J gave up 9 bases, with 11 bases separating them. The CDR3 sequence is 11 residues long. CDR1 is SGHTS, CDR2 YDEGEE, per germline. Written as DNA, the CDR3 is TGTGCCAGCAGTCGCAGGGGCCAAGCTTTCTTT. This codes for CASSRRGQAFF.

The genes are TRBV7-9 and TRBJ2-5; 7 bases match TRBD1. Looked up from germline, CDR1 is SEHNR and CDR2 is FQNEAQ (reference sequence). The CDR3 has 15 amino acids. Trimming cost V 3 bases and J 0 bases; bases outside gene matches: 4. Here the CDR3 reads CASSLTGIYQETQYF. CDR3 coding DNA: TGTGCCAGCAGCTTGACAGGGATTTACCAAGAGACCCAGTACTTC.